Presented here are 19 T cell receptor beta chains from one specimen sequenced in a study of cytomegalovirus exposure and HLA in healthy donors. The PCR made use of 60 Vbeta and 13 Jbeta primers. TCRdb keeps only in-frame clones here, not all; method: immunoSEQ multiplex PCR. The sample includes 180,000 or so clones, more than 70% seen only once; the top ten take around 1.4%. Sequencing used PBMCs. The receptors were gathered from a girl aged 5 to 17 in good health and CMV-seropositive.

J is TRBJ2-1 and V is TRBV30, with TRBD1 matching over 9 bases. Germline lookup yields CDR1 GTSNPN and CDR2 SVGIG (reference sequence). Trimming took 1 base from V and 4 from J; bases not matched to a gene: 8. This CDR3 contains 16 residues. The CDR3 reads CAWSAGRDRVYNEQFF. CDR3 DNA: TGTGCCTGGAGTGCTGGGAGGGACAGGGTATACAATGAGCAGTTCTTC. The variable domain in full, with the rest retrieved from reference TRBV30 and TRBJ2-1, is SQTIHQWPATLVQPVGSPLSLECTVEGTSNPNLYWYRQAAGRGLQLLFYSVGIGQISSEVPQNLSASRPQDRQFILSSKKLLLSDSGFYLCAWSAGRDRVYNEQFFGPGTRLTVL.

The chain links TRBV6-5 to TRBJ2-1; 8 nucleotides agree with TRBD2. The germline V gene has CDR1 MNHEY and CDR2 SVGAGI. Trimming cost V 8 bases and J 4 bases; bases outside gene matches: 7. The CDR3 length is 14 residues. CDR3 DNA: TGTGCCAGCGGCCCCACTAGCGGTTACAATGAGCAGTTCTTC. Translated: CASGPTSGYNEQFF.

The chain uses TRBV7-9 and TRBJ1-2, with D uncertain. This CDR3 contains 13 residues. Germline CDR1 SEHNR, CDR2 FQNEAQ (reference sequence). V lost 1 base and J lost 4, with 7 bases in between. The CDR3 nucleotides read TGTGCCAGCAGCTTAGGTTGGAGCTATGGCTACACCTTC. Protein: CASSLGWSYGYTF.

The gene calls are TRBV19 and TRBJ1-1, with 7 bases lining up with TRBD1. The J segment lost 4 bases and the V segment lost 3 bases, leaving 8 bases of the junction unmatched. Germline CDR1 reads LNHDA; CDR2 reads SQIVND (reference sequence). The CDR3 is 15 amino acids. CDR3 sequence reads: CASSIYRGGTTEAFF. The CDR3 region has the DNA TGTGCCAGTAGTATTTACAGGGGTGGGACCACTGAAGCTTTCTTT.

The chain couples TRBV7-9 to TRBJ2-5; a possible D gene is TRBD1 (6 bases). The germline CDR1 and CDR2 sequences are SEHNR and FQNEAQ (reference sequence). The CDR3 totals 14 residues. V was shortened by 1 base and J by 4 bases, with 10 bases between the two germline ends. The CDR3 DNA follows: TGTGCCAGCAGCTTAGTTGCAGGGGTAGAGACCCAGTACTTC. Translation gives CASSLVAGVETQYF. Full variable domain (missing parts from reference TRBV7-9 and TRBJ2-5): DTGVSQNPRHKITKRGQNVTFRCDPISEHNRLYWYRQTLGQGPEFLTYFQNEAQLEKSRLLSDRFSAERPKGSFSTLEIQRTEQGDSAMYLCASSLVAGVETQYFGPGTRLLVL.

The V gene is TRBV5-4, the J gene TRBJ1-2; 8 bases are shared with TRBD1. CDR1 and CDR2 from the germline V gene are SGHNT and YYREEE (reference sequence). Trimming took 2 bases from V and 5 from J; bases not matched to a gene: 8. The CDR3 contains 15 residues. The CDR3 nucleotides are TGTGCCAGCAGCTTTTTTACAGGGGGTCAATATGGCTACACCTTC. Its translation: CASSFFTGGQYGYTF.

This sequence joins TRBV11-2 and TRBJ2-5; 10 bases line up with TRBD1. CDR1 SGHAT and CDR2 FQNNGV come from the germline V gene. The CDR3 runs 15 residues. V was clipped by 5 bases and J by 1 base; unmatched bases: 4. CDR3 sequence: CASSQGQGVQETQYF. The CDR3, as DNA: TGTGCCAGCAGCCAAGGACAGGGGGTCCAAGAGACCCAGTACTTC.

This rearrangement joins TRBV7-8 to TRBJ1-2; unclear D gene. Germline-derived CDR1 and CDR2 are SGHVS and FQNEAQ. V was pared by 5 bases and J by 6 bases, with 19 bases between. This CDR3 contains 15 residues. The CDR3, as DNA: TGTGCCAGCAGCCTTCCGGGAGTCCGGACGGATGGCTACACCTTC. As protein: CASSLPGVRTDGYTF.

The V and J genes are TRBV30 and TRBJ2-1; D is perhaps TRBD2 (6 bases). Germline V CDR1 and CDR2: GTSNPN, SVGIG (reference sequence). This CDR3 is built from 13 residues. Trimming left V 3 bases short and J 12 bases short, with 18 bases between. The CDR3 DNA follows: TGTGCCTGGAGCACTAGCCCCCCGGCCCGGCAGTTCTTC. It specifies CAWSTSPPARQFF.

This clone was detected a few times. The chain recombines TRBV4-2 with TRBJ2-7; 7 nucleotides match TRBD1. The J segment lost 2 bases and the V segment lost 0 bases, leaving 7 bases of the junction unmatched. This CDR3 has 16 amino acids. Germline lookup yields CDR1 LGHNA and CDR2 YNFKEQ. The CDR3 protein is CASSQDSTGKTYEQYF. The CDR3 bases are TGTGCCAGCAGCCAAGATTCGACAGGGAAGACCTACGAGCAGTACTTC.

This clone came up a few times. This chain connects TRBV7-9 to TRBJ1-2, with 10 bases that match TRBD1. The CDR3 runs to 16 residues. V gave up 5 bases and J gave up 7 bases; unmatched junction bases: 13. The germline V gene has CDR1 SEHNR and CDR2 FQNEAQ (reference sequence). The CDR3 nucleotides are TGTGCCAGCAGCCTCGAAGGCCGACAGGGGGCGGTTGGCTACACCTTC. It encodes CASSLEGRQGAVGYTF.

The CDR3 is CAISDLAGDYEQYF. The DNA for the CDR3 is TGTGCCATCAGTGACCTAGCGGGAGACTACGAGCAGTACTTC. V and J are TRBV10-3 and TRBJ2-7; 10 positions agree with TRBD2. With V trimmed by 3 bases and J by 3 bases, 2 bases remained unmatched. Germline V gene sequence: CDR1 ENHRY, CDR2 SYGVKD. The CDR3 runs to 14 residues.

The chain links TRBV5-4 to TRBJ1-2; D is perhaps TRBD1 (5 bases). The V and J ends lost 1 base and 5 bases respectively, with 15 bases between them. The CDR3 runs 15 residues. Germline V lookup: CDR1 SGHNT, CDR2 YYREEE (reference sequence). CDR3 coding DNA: TGTGCCAGCAGCTTGCAACCGGGACGGGGGTATGGCTACACCTTC. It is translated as CASSLQPGRGYGYTF. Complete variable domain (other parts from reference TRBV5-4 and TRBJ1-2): ETGVTQSPTHLIKTRGQQVTLRCSSQSGHNTVSWYQQALGQGPQFIFQYYREEENGRGNFPPRFSGLQFPNYSSELNVNALELDDSALYLCASSLQPGRGYGYTFGSGTRLTVV.

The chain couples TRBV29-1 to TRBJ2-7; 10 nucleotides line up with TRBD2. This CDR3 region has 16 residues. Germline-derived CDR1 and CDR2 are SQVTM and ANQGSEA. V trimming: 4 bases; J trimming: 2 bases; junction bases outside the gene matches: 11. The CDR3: CSVVITRTSGAYEQYF. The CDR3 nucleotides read TGCAGCGTTGTGATTACAAGGACTAGCGGAGCCTACGAGCAGTACTTC.

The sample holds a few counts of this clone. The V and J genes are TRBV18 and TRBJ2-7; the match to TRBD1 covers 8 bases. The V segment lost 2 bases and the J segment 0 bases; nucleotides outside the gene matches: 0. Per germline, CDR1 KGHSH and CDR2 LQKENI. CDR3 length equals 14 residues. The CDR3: CASSPGTGSYEQYF. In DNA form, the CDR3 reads TGTGCCAGCTCACCAGGGACAGGCTCCTACGAGCAGTACTTC. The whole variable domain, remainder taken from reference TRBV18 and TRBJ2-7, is NAGVMQNPRHLVRRRGQEARLRCSPMKGHSHVYWYRQLPEEGLKFMVYLQKENIIDESGMPKERFSAEFPKEGPSILRIQQVVRGDSAAYFCASSPGTGSYEQYFGPGTRLTVT.

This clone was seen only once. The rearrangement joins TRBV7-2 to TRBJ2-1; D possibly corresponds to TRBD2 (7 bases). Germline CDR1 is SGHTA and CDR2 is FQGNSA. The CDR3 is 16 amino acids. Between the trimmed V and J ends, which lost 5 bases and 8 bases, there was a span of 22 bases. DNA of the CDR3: TGTGCCAGCAGCCTGACGCGGGGGCTAGTTCTCTATGAGCAGTTCTTC. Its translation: CASSLTRGLVLYEQFF.

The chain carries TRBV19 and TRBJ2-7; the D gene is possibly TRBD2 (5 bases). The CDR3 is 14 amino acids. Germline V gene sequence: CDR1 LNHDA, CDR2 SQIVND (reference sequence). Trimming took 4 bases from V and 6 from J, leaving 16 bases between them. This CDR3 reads CASSTRHPGSEQYF. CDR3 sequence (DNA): TGTGCCAGTAGTACCCGTCACCCGGGGAGCGAGCAGTACTTC. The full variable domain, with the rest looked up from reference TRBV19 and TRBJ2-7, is DGGITQSPKYLFRKEGQNVTLSCEQNLNHDAMYWYRQDPGQGLRLIYYSQIVNDFQKGDIAEGYSVSREKKESFPLTVTSAQKNPTAFYLCASSTRHPGSEQYFGPGTRLTVT.

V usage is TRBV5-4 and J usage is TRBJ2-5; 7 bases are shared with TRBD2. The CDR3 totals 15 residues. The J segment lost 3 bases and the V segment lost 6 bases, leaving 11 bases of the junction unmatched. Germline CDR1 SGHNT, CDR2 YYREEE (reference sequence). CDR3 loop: CASTLGGGGEETQYF. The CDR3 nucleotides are TGTGCCAGCACCCTGGGGGGGGGAGGGGAAGAGACCCAGTACTTC.

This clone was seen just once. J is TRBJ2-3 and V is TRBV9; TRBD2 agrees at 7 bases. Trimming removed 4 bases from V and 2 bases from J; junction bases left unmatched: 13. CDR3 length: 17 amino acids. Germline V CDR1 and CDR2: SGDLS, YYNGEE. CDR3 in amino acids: CASSPDGLGRPTDTQYF. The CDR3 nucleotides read TGTGCCAGCAGCCCAGACGGACTAGGGCGTCCCACAGATACGCAGTATTTT. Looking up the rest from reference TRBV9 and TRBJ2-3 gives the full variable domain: DSGVTQTPKHLITATGQRVTLRCSPRSGDLSVYWYQQSLDQGLQFLIQYYNGEERAKGNILERFSAQQFPDLHSELNLSSLELGDSALYFCASSPDGLGRPTDTQYFGPGTRLTVL.